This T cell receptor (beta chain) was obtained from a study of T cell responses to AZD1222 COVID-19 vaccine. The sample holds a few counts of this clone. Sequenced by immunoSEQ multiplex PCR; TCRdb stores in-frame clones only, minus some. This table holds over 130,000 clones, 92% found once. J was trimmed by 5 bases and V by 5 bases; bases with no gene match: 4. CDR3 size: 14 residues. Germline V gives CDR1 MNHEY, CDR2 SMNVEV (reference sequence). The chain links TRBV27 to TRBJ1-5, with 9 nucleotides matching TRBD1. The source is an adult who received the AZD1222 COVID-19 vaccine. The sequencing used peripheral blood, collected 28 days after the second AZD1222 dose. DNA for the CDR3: TGTGCCAGCAGTCCGGACAGGGGTGATCAGCCCCAGCATTTT. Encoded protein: CASSPDRGDQPQHF.